The 24 T cell receptor beta chains presented below share a single source sample, sequenced in a study of regulatory T cells in long-lasting Graves disease. With iRepertoire HTBI primers and Arm-PCR of CDR3 regions, TCR beta libraries were built. One entry per CDR3 protein results from TCRdb running MiXCR on the multiplex PCR reads. Of 350,000 to 500,000 distinct CDR3 sequences detected, 16% appear once; the ten largest clones hold 20% to 25%. Noted time point: newly diagnosed GD, antithyroid drugs for less than 3 months. Preparation of the TCR library used RNA extracted from PBMCs. The data also belong to a second study, concerning T cells in Graves' hyperthyroidism and ophthalmopathy.

The source material was peripheral blood mononuclear cells (PBMCs), sampled at new diagnosis, from a patient treated with antithyroid drugs. The receptor source for this set is a woman between 18 and 29 years old with Graves disease.

This clonotype was seen repeatedly, ten times or more. The chain recombines TRBV27 with TRBJ2-1; no firm D call. CDR1 and CDR2 (germline): MNHEY, SMNVEV (reference sequence). V was clipped by 8 bases and J by 7 bases, with 6 bases between them. The CDR3 consists of 10 residues. CDR3 coding DNA: TGTGCCAGCGGGGATAATGAGCAGTTCTTC. It encodes CASGDNEQFF.

This clonotype has more than one count but fewer than ten. The chain is built from TRBV20-1 and TRBJ2-3; 8 nucleotides line up with TRBD2. V gave up 5 bases and J gave up 1 base; unmatched junction bases: 5. The germline gives CDR1 DFQATT, CDR2 SNEGSKA (reference sequence). The length of the CDR3 is 14 residues. CDR3 in amino acids: CSASSGSRTDTQYF. Written as DNA, the CDR3 is TGCAGTGCTTCCAGCGGGAGCCGCACAGATACGCAGTATTTT.

This clonotype has just a few counts. This chain's CDR3 is CAIGSAPGANVLTF. The CDR3 nucleotides are TGTGCCATCGGTTCCGCTCCTGGGGCCAACGTCCTGACTTTC. The rearrangement links TRBV10-3 to TRBJ2-6; D unclear. Trimming pared 8 bases from V and 2 bases from J, leaving 10 bases between. The length of the CDR3 is 14 residues. CDR1 ENHRY and CDR2 SYGVKD come from the germline V gene.

The rearrangement links TRBV18 to TRBJ1-1; D is unclear. Germline lookup yields CDR1 KGHSH and CDR2 LQKENI. The V gene lost 3 bases and the J gene lost 4 bases, with 12 bases spanning the gap. The CDR3 extends over 14 amino acids. The CDR3 protein is CASSPQKQRTEAFF. The CDR3 region has the DNA TGTGCCAGCTCACCCCAGAAGCAACGCACTGAAGCTTTCTTT.

This chain connects TRBV5-1 to TRBJ2-2; TRBD2 aligns across 9 bases. Germline V gives CDR1 SGHRS, CDR2 YFSETQ. Losses at the gene ends were 4 bases for V and 5 bases for J; bases not matched to a gene: 6. The CDR3 contains 15 residues. The CDR3 DNA sequence: TGCGCCAGCAGCACGGGACTAGCACCAACCGGGGAGCTGTTTTTT. It specifies CASSTGLAPTGELFF.

The chain links TRBV15 to TRBJ2-7; weak D call: TRBD1 (5 bases). This CDR3 is 12 amino acids long. V gave up 4 bases and J gave up 2 bases, with 6 bases separating them. Germline CDR1 is LNHNV and CDR2 is YYDKDF (reference sequence). This chain's CDR3 is CATSKGTYEQYF. The CDR3 DNA reads TGTGCCACCAGCAAGGGGACCTACGAGCAGTACTTC.

The rearrangement uses TRBV11-2 and TRBJ2-4; D possibly corresponds to TRBD2 (6 bases). The V end was cut by 1 base, the J end by 4 bases, with 14 bases between. The germline CDR1 and CDR2 sequences are SGHAT and FQNNGV. The CDR3 loop spans 16 amino acids. The CDR3 loop is CASSLGSSGGKNIQYF. The CDR3, as DNA: TGTGCCAGCAGCTTAGGGAGTAGCGGTGGGAAAAACATTCAGTACTTC.

This clonotype has a handful of counts. This chain connects TRBV12-3 or TRBV12-4 to TRBJ1-2; 8 nucleotides align to TRBD1. The CDR3 has 15 residues. The ends lost 6 bases at V and 4 bases at J; junction bases unmatched: 10. This CDR3 reads CASSTDRGRGYGYTF. DNA for the CDR3: TGTGCCAGCAGCACCGACAGGGGACGAGGCTATGGCTACACCTTC.

The table lists this clonotype with a count of one. The germline gene is not matched at one end of the junction; a read error may be the cause. V gene TRBV6-2 or TRBV6-3 combines with J gene TRBJ2-1; possibly TRBD1 or TRBD2 for D (5 bases each). The CDR3 consists of 10 residues. CDR1 MNHEY and CDR2 SVGEGT come from the germline V gene. For the CDR3, the DNA is TGTGCCAGCAGTGAAGGGACCCCGGTCTTC. Its translation is CASSEGTPVF.

This clonotype was recorded a few times. The chain is built from TRBV13 and TRBJ2-1, with TRBD2 matching 9 bases. Trimming cost V 5 bases and J 4 bases; bases outside gene matches: 6. The CDR3 extends over 15 amino acids. Germline lookup yields CDR1 PRHDT and CDR2 FYEKMQ (reference sequence). Here the CDR3 reads CASSPKREAYNEQFF. CDR3 coding DNA: TGTGCCAGCAGCCCGAAGCGGGAGGCTTACAATGAGCAGTTCTTC.

This clonotype was seen at least ten times. The chain recombines TRBV28 with TRBJ2-3; no definite D call. Between the trimmed V and J ends, which lost 2 bases and 0 bases, there was a span of 18 bases. The CDR3 spans 18 residues. The germline V gene encodes CDR1 MDHEN and CDR2 SYDVKM. The CDR3 loop reads CASSLEFFGTLSTDTQYF. CDR3 coding DNA: TGTGCCAGCAGTTTAGAGTTTTTCGGTACACTAAGCACAGATACGCAGTATTTT.

This rearrangement joins TRBV29-1 to TRBJ1-1, with 9 bases aligning to TRBD1. The V segment lost 6 bases and the J segment 4 bases; nucleotides outside the gene matches: 12. CDR1 SQVTM and CDR2 ANQGSEA come from the germline V gene. The CDR3 loop spans 15 amino acids. Here the CDR3 reads CSVTTTGGHPTEAFF. For the CDR3, the DNA is TGCAGCGTCACTACGACAGGGGGGCATCCCACTGAAGCTTTCTTT.

In this sample, this clonotype turned up a few times. A much larger clone lies one base from this, so it may be a read error. Written as DNA, the CDR3 is TGTGCCAGCAGCTTAATGAGCTCTGACACTGAAGCTTCCTTT. It specifies CASSLMSSDTEASF. This chain joins TRBV11-1 and TRBJ1-1; D is uncertain. This CDR3 region has 14 residues. Germline V lookup: CDR1 SGHAT, CDR2 FQDESV (reference sequence). Drawing the rest from reference TRBV11-1 and TRBJ1-1, the complete variable domain is EAEVAQSPRYKITEKSQAVAFWCDPISGHATLYWYRQILGQGPELLVQFQDESVVDDSQLPKDRFSAERLKGVDSTLKIQPAELGDSAMYLCASSLMSSDTEASFGQGTRLTVV.

This clonotype was detected many times. V is TRBV12-3 or TRBV12-4 and J is TRBJ2-1, with TRBD2 matching 15 bases. V shed 5 bases and J 10 bases; nucleotides not matched to a gene: 6. There are 15 residues in the CDR3. CDR3 sequence reads: CASSKGLAGGNEQFF. The CDR3 DNA is TGTGCCAGCAGTAAGGGACTAGCGGGAGGTAACGAGCAGTTCTTC.

This clonotype was detected ten times or more. The chain is built from TRBV7-2 and TRBJ2-5; 11 bases line up with TRBD1. V trimming: 6 bases; J trimming: 5 bases; junction bases outside the gene matches: 8. The CDR3 spans 15 residues. The germline gives CDR1 SGHTA, CDR2 FQGNSA. The CDR3 DNA follows: TGTGCCAGCAGAAAGGACAGGGGGCTGTGGGAGACCCAGTACTTC. Its protein is CASRKDRGLWETQYF. Full variable domain (outside the CDR3, taken from reference TRBV7-2 and TRBJ2-5): GAGVSQSPSNKVTEKGKDVELRCDPISGHTALYWYRQSLGQGLEFLIYFQGNSAPDKSGLPSDRFSAERTGGSVSTLTIQRTQQEDSAVYLCASRKDRGLWETQYFGPGTRLLVL.

As concerns this clonotype: With a far larger clone one base away, a read error is the likely cause. V and J are TRBV7-9 and TRBJ1-5; D not resolved. From germline, CDR1 is SEHNR and CDR2 FQNEAQ (reference sequence). The CDR3 totals 12 residues. The CDR3: CAGSLSNQPQHF. CDR3 DNA: TGTGCCGGCAGCTTAAGCAATCAGCCCCAGCATTTT.

This clonotype was detected ten times or more. The J gene is TRBJ1-2, the V gene TRBV6-2 or TRBV6-3; D remains unclear. CDR3 length equals 13 residues. Germline V CDR1 and CDR2: MNHEY, SVGEGT. Deletions cut 0 bases from V and 6 bases from J, with 8 bases between. CDR3 in amino acids: CASSYSEADGYTF. DNA of the CDR3: TGTGCCAGCAGTTACTCTGAGGCGGATGGCTACACCTTC.

This clonotype occurred many times. The chain recombines TRBV18 with TRBJ2-2; TRBD1 might be the D (6 bases). The CDR3 is 16 amino acids. The V gene's germline CDR1 is KGHSH and CDR2 LQKENI. V lost 0 bases, J lost 3 bases, and 11 bases lay in between. In nucleotides, the CDR3 is TGTGCCAGCTCACCACCGTGGGACACCGACACCGGGGAGCTGTTTTTT. Residues: CASSPPWDTDTGELFF.

The chain carries TRBV27 and TRBJ1-5, with D possibly matching TRBD1 (5 bases). Germline V gene lookup returns CDR1 MNHEY and CDR2 SMNVEV (reference sequence). This CDR3 is 13 amino acids long. Trimming pared 5 bases from V and 7 bases from J, leaving 12 bases between. CDR3 residues: CASSRFGGQPQHF. CDR3 DNA: TGTGCCAGCAGTCGATTTGGGGGGCAGCCCCAGCATTTT.

Only a few counts were recorded for this clonotype. At one of its ends the junction is not consistent with the germline gene, which may arise from a read error. The V gene is TRBV29-1, the J gene TRBJ2-7; possible D gene TRBD1, 6 bases. Germline V gene lookup returns CDR1 SQVTM and CDR2 ANQGSEA. The CDR3 consists of 12 residues. CDR3 loop: CSGRDTSHEQYF. For the CDR3, the DNA is TGCAGCGGCCGGGACACCTCCCACGAGCAGTACTTC.

This clonotype has at least ten counts. The chain links TRBV14 to TRBJ2-3, with D unresolved. This CDR3 has 15 amino acids. Germline CDR1 reads SGHDN; CDR2 reads FVKESK. V was pared by 4 bases and J by 0 bases, with 11 bases between. The DNA for the CDR3 is TGTGCCAGCAGCCGGGCCCCTTCTAGCACAGATACGCAGTATTTT. It codes for CASSRAPSSTDTQYF.

This chain connects TRBV19 to TRBJ1-6; 8 bases line up with TRBD1. Germline CDR1 is LNHDA and CDR2 is SQIVND (reference sequence). This CDR3 has 16 amino acids. J was trimmed by 6 bases and V by 8 bases; bases with no gene match: 12. The CDR3 is CASSQHRDRSNSPLHF. CDR3 DNA: TGTGCCAGTTCCCAGCATCGGGACAGGAGTAATTCACCCCTCCACTTT. The full variable domain, with the rest looked up from reference TRBV19 and TRBJ1-6, is DGGITQSPKYLFRKEGQNVTLSCEQNLNHDAMYWYRQDPGQGLRLIYYSQIVNDFQKGDIAEGYSVSREKKESFPLTVTSAQKNPTAFYLCASSQHRDRSNSPLHFGNGTRLTVT.

This clonotype was found a few times. In DNA, the CDR3 is TGTGCCAGCAGCTTGACTAGCGGGAGTGGTGAGACCCAGTACTTC. Translated, it gives CASSLTSGSGETQYF. V and J are TRBV7-9 and TRBJ2-5; 12 bases map to TRBD2. Trimming cost V 3 bases and J 5 bases; bases outside gene matches: 4. Germline CDR1 is SEHNR and CDR2 is FQNEAQ (reference sequence). This CDR3 contains 15 residues.

This clonotype was counted at least ten times. The chain couples TRBV28 to TRBJ2-3; 12 bases fit TRBD1. The CDR3 runs 15 residues. The trim removed 8 bases at V and 3 bases at J, leaving 6 bases unmatched. Germline loops: CDR1 MDHEN, CDR2 SYDVKM. As DNA, the CDR3 is TGTGCCAGCCTCGGGACAGGGGGCTCAACAGATACGCAGTATTTT. This encodes CASLGTGGSTDTQYF.